In its sample, the clone carrying this T cell receptor (beta chain) was seen many times. The antigen is not known. These data belong to a study of T cells after yellow fever vaccination. Whole-study results and caveats: Repertoires obtained by FACS sorting could include abundant clonotypes that entered as contaminants from the bulk population. Among all clonotypes, a small share was observed in both CD4 and CD8 compartments. Post-booster repertoires contained most primary-vaccination clones again (about 96% CD4, about 88% CD8).

As TCR cDNA was made by 5'RACE template switching, a universal primer site and UMIs were added. TCRdb called the 5' RACE reads again in MiXCR, with one record for every CDR3 protein. The sample includes about 350,000 distinct CDR3 sequences, about 4% of them seen just once. The clonotype originates from a man younger than 35 who received the YFV17D yellow fever vaccine. This specimen consisted of PBMCs, obtained 5 days after the yellow fever booster vaccination.

The CDR3 DNA follows: TGTGCCAGCAGCTTAGCTAGCGGAGGACCCGGGGAGCTGTTTTTT. Translation: CASSLASGGPGELFF. This sequence joins TRBV7-9 and TRBJ2-2, with D tentatively TRBD2 (6 bases). CDR3 size: 15 residues. V lost 0 bases and J 6 bases, leaving 11 bases between the germline ends. CDR1 and CDR2 (germline): SEHNR, FQNEAQ (reference sequence).